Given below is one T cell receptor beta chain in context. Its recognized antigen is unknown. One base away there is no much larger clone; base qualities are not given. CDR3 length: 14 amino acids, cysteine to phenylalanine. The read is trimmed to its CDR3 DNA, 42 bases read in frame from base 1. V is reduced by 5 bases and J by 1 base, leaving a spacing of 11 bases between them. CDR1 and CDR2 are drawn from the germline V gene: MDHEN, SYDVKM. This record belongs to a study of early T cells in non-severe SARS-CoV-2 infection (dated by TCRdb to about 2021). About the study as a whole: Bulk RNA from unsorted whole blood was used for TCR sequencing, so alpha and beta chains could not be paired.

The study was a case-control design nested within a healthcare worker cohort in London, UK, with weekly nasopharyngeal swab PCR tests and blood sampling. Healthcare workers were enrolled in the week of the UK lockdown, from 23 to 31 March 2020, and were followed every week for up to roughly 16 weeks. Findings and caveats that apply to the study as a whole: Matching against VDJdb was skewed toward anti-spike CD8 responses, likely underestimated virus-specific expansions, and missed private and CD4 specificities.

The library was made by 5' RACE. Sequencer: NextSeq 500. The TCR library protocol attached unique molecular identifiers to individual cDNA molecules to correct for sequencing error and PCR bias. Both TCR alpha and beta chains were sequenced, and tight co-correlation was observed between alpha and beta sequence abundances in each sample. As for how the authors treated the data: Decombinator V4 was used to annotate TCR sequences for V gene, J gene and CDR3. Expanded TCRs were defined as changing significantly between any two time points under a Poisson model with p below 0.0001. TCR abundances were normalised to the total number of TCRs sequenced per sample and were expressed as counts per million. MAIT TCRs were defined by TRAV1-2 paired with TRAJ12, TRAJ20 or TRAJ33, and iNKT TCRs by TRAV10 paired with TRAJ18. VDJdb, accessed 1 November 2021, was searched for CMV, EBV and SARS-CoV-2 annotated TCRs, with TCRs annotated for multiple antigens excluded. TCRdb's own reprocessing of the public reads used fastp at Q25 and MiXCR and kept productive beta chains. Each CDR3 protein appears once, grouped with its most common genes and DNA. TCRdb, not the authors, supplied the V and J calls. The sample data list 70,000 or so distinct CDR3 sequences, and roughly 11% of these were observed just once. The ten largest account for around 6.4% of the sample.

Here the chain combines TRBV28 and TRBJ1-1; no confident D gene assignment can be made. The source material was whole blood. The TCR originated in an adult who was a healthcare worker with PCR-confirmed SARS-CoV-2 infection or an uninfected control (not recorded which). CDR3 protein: CASSSWARNTEAFF. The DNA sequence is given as TGTGCCAGCAGTAGTTGGGCTAGGAACACTGAAGCTTTCTTT.